Each of the 18 T cell receptor beta chains below was sequenced from the same sample in a study of T cell responses to AZD1222 COVID-19 vaccine. Here immunoSEQ multiplex PCR was the method, and the copy in TCRdb shows in-frame clones only, minus some. The sample lists roughly 100,000 clones; 80% to 90% were seen once. The sequences come from peripheral blood, collected on day 0 of AZD1222 vaccination. These receptor sequences come from an adult in good health.

The chain recombines TRBV3-1 (or the pseudogene TRBV3-2) with TRBJ2-1; maybe TRBD1 (6 bases). The CDR3 runs 16 residues. Germline V CDR1 and CDR2: LGHDT, YNNKEL (reference sequence). Trimming shortened V by 1 base and J by 2 bases, and 12 bases separated the two germline ends. This chain's CDR3 is CASSQVLAGAYNEQFF. CDR3 nucleotides: TGTGCCAGCAGCCAAGTACTGGCAGGGGCCTACAATGAGCAGTTCTTC.

This clone was detected once. The chain recombines TRBV3-1 (or the pseudogene TRBV3-2) with TRBJ2-4; D is ambiguous. Germline CDR1 LGHDT, CDR2 YNNKEL (reference sequence). The CDR3 contains 12 residues. Trimming left V 1 base short and J 9 bases short, with 7 bases between. The DNA for the CDR3 is TGTGCCAGCAGCCAAGGGGTGGGCATTCAGTACTTC. Residues: CASSQGVGIQYF.

CDR3: CASSKEPAGNSYNEQFF. DNA of the CDR3: TGTGCCAGCAGCAAAGAACCAGCGGGGAACTCCTACAATGAGCAGTTCTTC. The V and J genes are TRBV21-1 and TRBJ2-1; the table's D call of TRBD2 was not tested on the DNA. TRBV21-1 is a pseudogene segment. This CDR3 is 17 amino acids long.

The chain combines TRBV2 with TRBJ2-7; perhaps TRBD1 as D (5 bases). V gave up 7 bases and J gave up 2 bases, with 12 bases separating them. The germline gives CDR1 SNHLY, CDR2 FYNNEI. The CDR3 runs to 13 residues. CDR3 nucleotides: TGTGCCAGCAACCCAGGGAAAGCCTACGAGCAGTACTTC. It is translated as CASNPGKAYEQYF.

The chain uses TRBV7-9 and TRBJ1-6; no reliable D call. CDR1 SEHNR and CDR2 FQNEAQ come from the germline V gene (reference sequence). V lost 5 bases and J 9 bases, leaving 17 bases between the germline ends. The CDR3 has 15 amino acids. CDR3 sequence reads: CASSPTTDLTSPLHF. CDR3 DNA: TGTGCCAGCAGCCCCACTACCGACCTTACTTCACCCCTCCACTTT.

The gene calls are TRBV4-2 and TRBJ1-6; no reliable D call. Deletions cut 1 base from V and 0 bases from J, with 7 bases between. The CDR3 consists of 16 residues. Germline lookup yields CDR1 LGHNA and CDR2 YNFKEQ. The CDR3 is CASSQGVSSYNSPLHF. DNA for the CDR3: TGTGCCAGCAGCCAAGGGGTGAGCTCCTATAATTCACCCCTCCACTTT.

V usage is TRBV14 and J usage is TRBJ1-3, with a tentative D call TRBD1 (5 bases). Germline lookup yields CDR1 SGHDN and CDR2 FVKESK. The CDR3 has 15 residues. V was trimmed by 5 bases and J by 3 bases, leaving 14 bases between them. The CDR3 DNA is TGTGCCAGCAGCGAAGGCAGGGCACTTGGAAACACCATATATTTT. Translating gives CASSEGRALGNTIYF.

The rearrangement joins TRBV2 to TRBJ2-1; maybe TRBD2 (6 bases). The germline gives CDR1 SNHLY, CDR2 FYNNEI. V was pared by 8 bases and J by 4 bases, with 15 bases between. The CDR3 runs to 14 residues. Here the CDR3 reads CASLNMAGYNEQFF. CDR3 in DNA: TGTGCCAGCCTCAATATGGCGGGGTACAATGAGCAGTTCTTC.

V gene TRBV24-1 combines with J gene TRBJ2-1, with 11 bases matching TRBD2. The germline CDR1 and CDR2 sequences are KGHDR and SFDVKD. With 9 bases clipped from V and 8 bases from J, the junction kept 8 bases outside the gene matches. The CDR3 sequence is 14 residues long. In DNA form, the CDR3 reads TGTGCCACCCGTAGCGGGAGGGCCTGGGATGAGCAGTTCTTC. The encoded protein is CATRSGRAWDEQFF.

The chain uses TRBV9 and TRBJ1-4, with 7 bases that match TRBD1. Germline assignment: CDR1 SGDLS and CDR2 YYNGEE. This CDR3 comprises 14 residues. Germline trimming cut 0 bases from V and 7 bases from J; bases unmatched to any gene: 3. The DNA for the CDR3 is TGTGCCAGCAGCGTAGGAGGGGGCGGTGAAAAACTGTTTTTT. Translating gives CASSVGGGGEKLFF.

This chain links TRBV19 with TRBJ2-1; 9 bases line up with TRBD1. Germline CDR1 reads LNHDA; CDR2 reads SQIVND (reference sequence). The length of the CDR3 is 14 residues. Trimming at V came to 5 bases and at J to 5 bases, leaving 4 bases not matched to a gene. The CDR3 loop is CASSLRTGDNEQFF. For the CDR3, the DNA is TGTGCCAGTAGTCTGAGGACAGGGGACAATGAGCAGTTCTTC.

V usage is TRBV2 and J usage is TRBJ1-3; D not resolved. Per germline, CDR1 SNHLY and CDR2 FYNNEI. Trimming took off 1 base at V and 0 bases at J, with 10 bases between the two ends. CDR3 length equals 16 residues. CDR3 sequence reads: CASSEETYLSGNTIYF. CDR3 coding DNA: TGTGCCAGCAGTGAAGAGACCTACCTCTCTGGAAACACCATATATTTT.

The CDR3 loop is CASSPWPDMNTEAFF. The CDR3 DNA reads TGTGCCAGCAGCCCATGGCCGGACATGAACACTGAAGCTTTCTTT. This rearrangement joins TRBV7-3 to TRBJ1-1, with D perhaps TRBD1 (5 bases). Trimming removed 5 bases at V and 0 bases at J, with 13 bases between. This CDR3 contains 15 residues. Germline loops: CDR1 SGHTA, CDR2 FQGTGA.

The chain uses TRBV4-2 and TRBJ2-1; tentative D call: TRBD2 (5 bases). The CDR3 is made up of 15 amino acids. V was pared by 7 bases and J by 9 bases, with 22 bases between. CDR1 and CDR2 from the germline V gene are LGHNA and YNFKEQ. The DNA for the CDR3 is TGTGCCAGCACCCTGGACTTCGTTGCTGCCGGTGAGCAGTTCTTC. This codes for CASTLDFVAAGEQFF.

This chain links TRBV19 with TRBJ1-5, with 12 positions matching TRBD1. With 8 bases clipped from V and 4 bases from J, the junction kept 12 bases outside the gene matches. Germline V CDR1 and CDR2: LNHDA, SQIVND (reference sequence). This CDR3 contains 17 residues. In nucleotides, the CDR3 is TGTGCCAGTGGAGGGACAGGGGGCGCGGGTAGGAATCAGCCCCAGCATTTT. Translated: CASGGTGGAGRNQPQHF.

This sequence joins TRBV15 and TRBJ2-3; no clear D gene. CDR1 is LNHNV and CDR2 is YYDKDF in the germline V gene (reference sequence). The CDR3 runs to 12 residues. V was cut by 6 bases and J by 4 bases, with 8 bases left in between. CDR3 sequence reads: CATRVLPDTQYF. The CDR3 region has the DNA TGTGCCACCAGGGTGCTCCCAGATACGCAGTATTTT.

The V and J genes are TRBV7-9 and TRBJ1-3; D is possibly TRBD1 (6 bases). The CDR3 covers 18 residues. Trimming removed 8 bases at V and 0 bases at J, with 23 bases between. Germline values: CDR1 SEHNR, CDR2 FQNEAQ (reference sequence). The CDR3 protein is CASPMRSEDSHSGNTIYF. The CDR3 DNA reads TGTGCCAGCCCTATGAGATCAGAGGACAGCCACTCTGGAAACACCATATATTTT.

The genes are TRBV7-8 and TRBJ2-3; D is unresolved. This CDR3 spans 12 amino acids. CDR1 is SGHVS and CDR2 is FQNEAQ in the germline V gene. V was shortened by 5 bases and J by 6 bases, with 9 bases between the two germline ends. In nucleotides, the CDR3 is TGTGCCAGCAGCCCCCCCCCGGATACGCAGTATTTT. Its translation: CASSPPPDTQYF.